Below are 20 T cell receptor beta chains sequenced from a single sample in a study of a mutant IDH1 vaccine in newly diagnosed glioma (dated by TCRdb to 2020 to 2023). Library method: the immunoSEQ multiplex PCR assay. TCRdb obtained this table from immuneACCESS and retained in-frame rearrangements with V and J assigned. These tables miss some clones; where compared with another copy, unresolved V genes account for less than half of the shortfall, and the remainder is unexplained. This sample lists about 94,000 clones; roughly 86% were detected once. Clones ranked in the top ten supply 0.77% of the sample. What these receptors recognize is not known. Reading the label with the study, this specimen's time point is: week 47, end of study. Every vaccine dose consisted of 300 ug of a 20-mer mutant IDH1 peptide in Montanide, administered subcutaneously together with topical imiquimod. Material: PBMCs, obtained from a glioma patient whose treatment included an IDH1 peptide vaccine. These receptors all come from a woman aged 50 to 60 with glioma.

This clone turned up a few times. The V gene is TRBV30, the J gene TRBJ1-5; TRBD1 matches at 7 bases. The CDR3 sequence is 14 residues long. Trimming at V came to 0 bases and at J to 4 bases, leaving 3 bases not matched to a gene. CDR1 and CDR2 (germline): GTSNPN, SVGIG (reference sequence). The CDR3 reads CAWSVGTVNQPQHF. The CDR3 DNA reads TGTGCCTGGAGTGTAGGGACAGTGAATCAGCCCCAGCATTTT.

The genes are TRBV5-6 and TRBJ2-5; D not certain. Germline assignment: CDR1 SGHDT and CDR2 YYEEEE. This CDR3 spans 13 amino acids. Trimming pared 0 bases from V and 7 bases from J, leaving 10 bases between. The CDR3 DNA reads as TGTGCCAGCAGCTTGGCTGGCCCGGGGACCCAGTACTTC. It codes for CASSLAGPGTQYF.

About this clone itself: The junction does not match germline at one end; this may be a read error. The chain has TRBV7-7 and TRBJ2-1; TRBD2 matches at 11 bases. CDR1 and CDR2 from the germline V gene are SSHAT and FNYEAQ (reference sequence). The CDR3 extends over 15 amino acids. The CDR3, as DNA: TGTGCTAGCAGCCCCGGGACTAGCGGATACAATGAGCAGTTCTTC. The encoded protein is CASSPGTSGYNEQFF.

The V call is TRBV7-9, the J call TRBJ2-3, with 8 bases identical to TRBD1. V was clipped by 1 base and J by 8 bases; unmatched bases: 11. Germline V gene sequence: CDR1 SEHNR, CDR2 FQNEAQ (reference sequence). The CDR3 sequence is 16 residues long. DNA for the CDR3: TGTGCCAGCAGCTTAGTATTCGGCAGGGGGCAAGTTACGCAGTATTTT. Translating gives CASSLVFGRGQVTQYF.

This clone was counted between two and nine times. The chain combines TRBV4-1 with TRBJ2-1; 9 bases map to TRBD2. This CDR3 is built from 16 residues. The V segment lost 4 bases and the J segment 7 bases; nucleotides outside the gene matches: 11. The germline gives CDR1 MGHRA, CDR2 YSYEKL. The CDR3 spells CASSPLGSGRRNEQFF. CDR3 DNA sequence: TGCGCCAGCAGCCCACTAGGAAGCGGGAGGAGGAATGAGCAGTTCTTC.

This chain joins TRBV15 and TRBJ1-5, with TRBD1 as a possible D gene (5 bases). CDR1 LNHNV and CDR2 YYDKDF come from the germline V gene (reference sequence). Trimming removed 9 bases at V and 3 bases at J, with 18 bases between. The CDR3 extends over 15 amino acids. The CDR3 protein is CATGEGHLNNQPQHF. The CDR3 DNA sequence: TGTGCCACAGGGGAAGGTCACCTAAACAATCAGCCCCAGCATTTT. Based on the CDR3 plus reference TRBV15 and TRBJ1-5, the full variable domain is DAMVIQNPRYQVTQFGKPVTLSCSQTLNHNVMYWYQQKSSQAPKLLFHYYDKDFNNEADTPDNFQSRRPNTSFCFLDIRSPGLGDTAMYLCATGEGHLNNQPQHFGDGTRLSIL.

This chain connects TRBV6-5 to TRBJ1-6; D call uncertain. From germline, CDR1 is MNHEY and CDR2 SVGAGI. With 2 bases removed from V and 8 bases from J, the gap between germline ends came to 10 bases. CDR3 length: 14 amino acids. CDR3: CASSYQPTDSPLHF. The CDR3 nucleotides read TGTGCCAGCAGTTACCAACCGACGGATTCACCCCTCCACTTT.

This clone was detected once. V gene TRBV5-1 combines with J gene TRBJ1-1; 9 bases fit TRBD1. CDR3 length: 16 residues. CDR1 SGHRS and CDR2 YFSETQ come from the germline V gene. The junction had 13 bases not matched to a gene; V was cut back by 5 bases and J by 5 bases. The CDR3: CASRAGTGSVATEAFF. The CDR3 nucleotides are TGCGCCAGCAGGGCCGGGACAGGGTCTGTTGCGACTGAAGCTTTCTTT. The full variable domain, completed using reference TRBV5-1 and TRBJ1-1, is KAGVTQTPRYLIKTRGQQVTLSCSPISGHRSVSWYQQTPGQGLQFLFEYFSETQRNKGNFPGRFSGRQFSNSRSEMNVSTLELGDSALYLCASRAGTGSVATEAFFGQGTRLTVV.

V and J are TRBV7-9 and TRBJ2-5, with 7 nucleotides matching TRBD1. The ends lost 10 bases at V and 0 bases at J; junction bases unmatched: 5. The germline CDR1 and CDR2 sequences are SEHNR and FQNEAQ (reference sequence). The CDR3 sequence is 13 residues long. The CDR3 nucleotides are TGTGCCACCAGGGGGACAGACCAAGAGACCCAGTACTTC. Translation gives CATRGTDQETQYF.

This clone was found once. The rearrangement links TRBV6-1 to TRBJ1-5; D is undetermined. V lost 4 bases to trimming and J lost 0 bases, with 7 bases between them. Germline V gene data show CDR1 as MNHNS and CDR2 as SASEGT. The CDR3 runs 14 residues. The CDR3 DNA reads as TGTGCCAGCAGTGCCGCCGGTAGCAATCAGCCCCAGCATTTT. This encodes CASSAAGSNQPQHF.

In DNA form, the CDR3 reads TGTGCCAGCAGTAGCACGACTGGAAACACCATATATTTT. It specifies CASSSTTGNTIYF. The chain is built from TRBV9 and TRBJ1-3; D remains ambiguous. Between the trimmed V and J ends, which lost 5 bases and 2 bases, there was a span of 8 bases. Germline V CDR1 and CDR2: SGDLS, YYNGEE. This CDR3 comprises 13 residues. Variable domain in full (rest from reference TRBV9 and TRBJ1-3): DSGVTQTPKHLITATGQRVTLRCSPRSGDLSVYWYQQSLDQGLQFLIQYYNGEERAKGNILERFSAQQFPDLHSELNLSSLELGDSALYFCASSSTTGNTIYFGEGSWLTVV.

The chain has TRBV6-6 and TRBJ2-7, with D perhaps matching TRBD1 or TRBD2 (5 bases each). The germline gives CDR1 MNHNY, CDR2 SVGAGI (reference sequence). This CDR3 comprises 13 residues. Deletions cut 6 bases from V and 3 bases from J, with 12 bases between. The CDR3 DNA is TGTGCCAGCAGACGGGGCAGCTTCTACGAGCAGTACTTC. Translated, it gives CASRRGSFYEQYF.

The chain employs TRBV7-9 and TRBJ1-4, with 7 bases identical to TRBD1. V shed 5 bases and J 4 bases; nucleotides not matched to a gene: 19. The length of the CDR3 is 19 residues. The germline V gene encodes CDR1 SEHNR and CDR2 FQNEAQ (reference sequence). The CDR3 region is CASSPVDRVTGFYNEKLFF. The CDR3 nucleotides are TGTGCCAGCAGCCCCGTCGACAGGGTAACAGGTTTTTATAATGAAAAACTGTTTTTT.

The V and J genes are TRBV19 and TRBJ1-2; maybe TRBD1 (5 bases). V gave up 7 bases and J gave up 3 bases, with 15 bases separating them. Germline assignment: CDR1 LNHDA and CDR2 SQIVND (reference sequence). The CDR3 runs 14 residues. In DNA, the CDR3 is TGTGCCAGTACAGGGACGTTTCGTGACTATGGCTACACCTTC. Amino acids: CASTGTFRDYGYTF.

The chain has TRBV5-6 and TRBJ1-4; the D is unclear. The CDR3 totals 15 residues. CDR1 SGHDT and CDR2 YYEEEE come from the germline V gene. The V and J ends lost 3 bases and 5 bases respectively, with 14 bases between them. In DNA, the CDR3 is TGTGCCAGCAGCTCCCGCCGGGAAGGGAATGAAAAACTGTTTTTT. This codes for CASSSRREGNEKLFF.

This clone has just a few counts. The CDR3 protein is CASRGQPRSSTEAFF. The CDR3 nucleotides read TGTGCCAGCAGAGGACAGCCCCGGTCGAGCACTGAAGCTTTCTTT. The J gene is TRBJ1-1, the V gene TRBV6-1, with D maybe TRBD1 (6 bases). This CDR3 spans 15 amino acids. V lost 6 bases and J 4 bases, leaving 18 bases between the germline ends. CDR1 is MNHNS, CDR2 SASEGT, per germline.

This clone was seen only a few times. This chain connects TRBV11-2 to TRBJ2-7; the match to TRBD2 covers 8 bases. This CDR3 is built from 14 residues. Germline V gives CDR1 SGHAT, CDR2 FQNNGV. Germline trimming cut 4 bases from V and 4 bases from J; bases unmatched to any gene: 6. CDR3 in DNA: TGTGCCAGCAGCTCGATCCGGGGGGGGTACGAGCAGTACTTC. Translated: CASSSIRGGYEQYF.

The CDR3 is CASSVDRATEAFF. CDR3 DNA: TGTGCCAGCAGTGTGGACAGGGCCACTGAAGCTTTCTTT. The chain combines TRBV27 with TRBJ1-1, with TRBD1 matching over 8 bases. Germline assignment: CDR1 MNHEY and CDR2 SMNVEV (reference sequence). The CDR3 consists of 13 residues. Losses at the gene ends were 5 bases for V and 4 bases for J; bases not matched to a gene: 3.

The J gene is TRBJ2-2, the V gene TRBV5-1; 11 bases map to TRBD2. CDR1 is SGHRS and CDR2 is YFSETQ in the germline V gene. J lost 2 bases, V lost 0 bases, and 0 bases had no gene match. This CDR3 contains 16 residues. DNA of the CDR3: TGCGCCAGCAGCTTGGGACTAGCGGGAAACACCGGGGAGCTGTTTTTT. Protein product: CASSLGLAGNTGELFF.

This chain links TRBV30 with TRBJ2-1, with 11 bases aligning to TRBD2. The J segment lost 5 bases and the V segment lost 3 bases, leaving 6 bases of the junction unmatched. The CDR3 totals 15 residues. The V gene's germline CDR1 is GTSNPN and CDR2 SVGIG (reference sequence). The CDR3 coding sequence is TGTGCCTGGAGCGAGGGACTAGCGGCCCACAATGAGCAGTTCTTC. Encoded protein: CAWSEGLAAHNEQFF. The variable domain in full, with the rest retrieved from reference TRBV30 and TRBJ2-1, is SQTIHQWPATLVQPVGSPLSLECTVEGTSNPNLYWYRQAAGRGLQLLFYSVGIGQISSEVPQNLSASRPQDRQFILSSKKLLLSDSGFYLCAWSEGLAAHNEQFFGPGTRLTVL.